This is a list of T cell receptor beta chains from one sample in a study of blood T cell repertoires in COVID-19. The repertoire was sequenced with immunoSEQ multiplex PCR; TCRdb's copy has only in-frame clones and lacks some. The table records roughly 180,000 clones, 75% to 90% of them present only once. Sequenced sample: PBMCs or T cells enriched from blood (not recorded which). The receptors come from a woman aged 30 to 39 who had recovered from COVID-19. The conserved cysteine and the conserved F or W are not part of the CDR3 here.

10 | TRBJ1-1 | TRBV30 | AWDTGGTEAF
11 | TRBJ1-1 | TRBV6-4 | ASRPTENTEAF
13 | TRBJ1-1 | TRBV15 | ATSRGGNMNTEAF
13 | TRBJ2-3 | TRBV24-1 | ATSDGGAPEDTQY
13 | TRBJ2-2 | TRBV9 | ASSVTSGDTGELF
11 | TRBJ1-1 | TRBV4-3 | ASSLDRNTEAF
12 | TRBJ1-1 | TRBV18 | ASSLSGQNTEAF
14 | TRBJ2-2 | TRBV2 | ASKIGRESTTGELF
17 | TRBJ2-1 | TRBV2 | ASTFSQGLAGSSYNEQF
15 | TRBJ2-5 | TRBV5-1 | ASSLSTDYDHQETQY
16 | TRBJ2-5 | TRBV6-2/TRBV6-3 | ASSYSPSGALTGETQY
15 | TRBJ2-2 | TRBV7-2 | ASSLGVGTGLGGELF
12 | TRBJ2-7 | TRBV6-1 | ASSEDPGTYEQY
14 | TRBJ1-2 | TRBV19 | ASRETGQGAYYGYT
17 | TRBJ1-2 | TRBV27 | ASSSISGTALPPGDGYT
13 | TRBJ2-1 | TRBV5-6 | ASSPWTSSYNEQF
11 | TRBJ2-5 | TRBV10-3 | AISESLSETQY
12 | TRBJ1-5 | TRBV11-2 | ASSSGTDNQPQH
14 | TRBJ1-3 | TRBV7-8 | ASSRGFGASGNTIY
14 | TRBJ2-1 | TRBV27 | ASSQNRGPSYNEQF
11 | TRBJ2-5 | TRBV19 | ASSISPRETQY
13 | TRBJ1-1 | TRBV6-5 | ASSLAGARVAEAF
11 | TRBJ2-5 | TRBV7-2 | ASSLGDRETQY
12 | TRBJ2-5 | TRBV24-1 | ATGTSGSQETQY
13 | TRBJ1-4 | TRBV9 | ASSTSVQGYEKLF
10 | TRBJ2-7 | TRBV6-5 | ATFGRLYEQY
12 | TRBJ1-2 | TRBV2 | ASREWGTGYGYT
15 | TRBJ2-6 | TRBV2 | ASSTNRQGAGANVLT
13 | TRBJ1-1 | TRBV11-1 | ASSLGPDRDTEAF
15 | TRBJ2-2 | TRBV3-1/TRBV3-2 | ASSRELAGGPAGELF
14 | TRBJ1-2 | TRBV5-1 | ASSLEGSRGRYGYT
13 | TRBJ1-2 | TRBV5-1 | ASSLEPGLNYGYT
14 | TRBJ2-7 | TRBV5-6 | ASYSFRDSVPYEQY
8 | TRBJ2-1 | TRBV12-3/TRBV12-4 | ASSRGYEF
13 | TRBJ1-4 | TRBV6-1 | ASSDLRGLNEKLF
18 | TRBJ1-5 | TRBV5-3 | ARSFRQGAWGLYSNQPQH
14 | TRBJ2-4 | TRBV28 | ASSLRQGKAKNIQY
12 | TRBJ2-7 | TRBV6-2/TRBV6-3 | ASSSAGVLYEQY
11 | TRBJ1-2 | TRBV6-5 | ASSYSAVYGYT
13 | TRBJ2-2 | TRBV3-1/TRBV3-2 | ASSPDYANTGELF
15 | TRBJ2-1 | TRBV5-1 | ASSPGLAGGLYNEQF
11 | TRBJ2-1 | TRBV21-1 | ASSIDPGGEQF
10 | TRBJ2-5 | TRBV14 | ASSHLQETQY
10 | TRBJ1-1 | TRBV5-1 | ASSFRATEAF
13 | TRBJ2-7 | TRBV7-6 | ASSLSLADSYEQY
9 | TRBJ2-4 | TRBV2 | ASSVQRERD
12 | TRBJ1-1 | TRBV2 | ASRLQGLQTEAF
13 | TRBJ1-4 | TRBV5-1 | ASSISPGANEKLF
13 | TRBJ1-1 | TRBV29-1 | SVDRGRGVDTEAF
10 | TRBJ1-2 | TRBV11-3 | ASSHQRRGYT
12 | TRBJ2-2 | TRBV29-1 | SVLGEGITGELF
14 | TRBJ2-1 | TRBV7-9 | ASSGTQGTSYNEQF
11 | TRBJ1-2 | TRBV6-5 | ASSYEGDYGYT
15 | TRBJ1-2 | TRBV18 | ASSPGQGGPSNYGYT
11 | TRBJ2-1 | TRBV11-3 | ASSLFRSNEQF